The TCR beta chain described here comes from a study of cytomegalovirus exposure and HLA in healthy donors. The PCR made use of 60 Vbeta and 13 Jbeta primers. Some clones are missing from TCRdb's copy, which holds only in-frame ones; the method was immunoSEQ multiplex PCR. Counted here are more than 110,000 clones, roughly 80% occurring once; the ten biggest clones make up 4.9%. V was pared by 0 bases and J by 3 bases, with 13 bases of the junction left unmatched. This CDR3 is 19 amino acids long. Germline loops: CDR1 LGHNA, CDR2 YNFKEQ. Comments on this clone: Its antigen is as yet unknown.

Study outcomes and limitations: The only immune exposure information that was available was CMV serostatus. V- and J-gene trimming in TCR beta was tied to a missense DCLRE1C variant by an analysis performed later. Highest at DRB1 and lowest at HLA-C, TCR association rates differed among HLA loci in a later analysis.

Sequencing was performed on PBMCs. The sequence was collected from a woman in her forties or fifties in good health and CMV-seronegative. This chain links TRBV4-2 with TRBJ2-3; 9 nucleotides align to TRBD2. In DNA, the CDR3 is TGTGCCAGCAGCCAAGAGGAAATCAGGCGGGGGGGCGTTACAGATACGCAGTATTTT. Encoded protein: CASSQEEIRRGGVTDTQYF.